This T cell receptor (beta chain) was observed in a study of OX40 agonist ivuxolimab in advanced cancers. The J segment lost 4 bases and the V segment lost 4 bases, leaving 6 bases of the junction unmatched. The CDR3 extends over 15 amino acids. Germline V gene lookup returns CDR1 MDHEN and CDR2 SYDVKM. The data were produced by immunoSEQ multiplex PCR, yet TCRdb's version contains in-frame clones alone and is incomplete. The data show around 74,000 clones, with approximately 89% seen just once and less than 3% held by the top ten. Patients were ineligible given autoimmune disease history or systemic immunosuppression.

The chain employs TRBV28 and TRBJ1-4; 7 nucleotides match TRBD1. The TCR comes from an adult with an advanced solid tumor such as melanoma, head and neck, liver or kidney cancer. Sample: CD4+ or CD8+ T cells sorted from blood, taken in a trial of the OX40 agonist ivuxolimab. This CDR3 reads CASSSPGGVNEKLFF. DNA for the CDR3: TGTGCCAGCAGTTCCCCAGGGGGAGTTAATGAAAAACTGTTTTTT.